The sequence of this T cell receptor beta chain was determined in a study of identical twins. V lost 4 bases to trimming and J lost 0 bases; unmatched junction nucleotides: 5. This CDR3 has 15 residues. MiXCR, applied by TCRdb to the 5' RACE reads, yields one record per CDR3 protein. The repertoire has roughly 540,000 distinct CDR3 sequences, 22% of them found once; the top ten carry about 0.93%. These same records also appear under a second study, on T cells expressing NK-cell markers. That source reports: Sorted CD3+CD56+NKG2C+, CD3+CD56+NKG2C- and CD3+CD56-NKG2C+ T-cell subsets were beta-chain profiled. Dominant NKG2C+ clonotypes accounted for 1.0-7.0% of CD8+ T cells in about 6 donors.

This TCR was recovered from a woman in her late teens or twenties in good health. The sample consisted of CD4+ T cells sorted from blood. The chain joins TRBV12-3 or TRBV12-4 to TRBJ1-1, with TRBD1 identical over 7 bases. The CDR3 nucleotides are TGTGCCAGCAGTTGGACAGGCTCAATGAACACTGAAGCTTTCTTT. Translation: CASSWTGSMNTEAFF.